This TCR beta chain was sequenced during a study of beta chain features in type 1 diabetes. Whole-study findings and limits: Shorter templates might be favored by PCR, and equally so in patients and in controls. There was no resolution here of whether HLA type influences TCRB rearrangement.

A heparinised blood draw that averaged around 110 mL was obtained once from each donor. Points on this clone: Its specificity is not known.

The study reverse transcribed the entire isolated RNA, so it sequenced expressed TCRB transcripts. Sequenced naive, central memory and regulatory T cell samples produced an average of roughly 3.9 million reads. The data were produced by immunoSEQ multiplex PCR, yet TCRdb's version contains in-frame clones alone and is incomplete. The data show around 500,000 clones, 30% seen once. The germline gives CDR1 SGHVS, CDR2 FNYEAQ. V was pared by 5 bases and J by 0 bases, with 8 bases between. This CDR3 comprises 13 residues. Sequencing input: naive CD4+ T cells from blood. V gene TRBV7-6 combines with J gene TRBJ2-7; the D gene is possibly TRBD2 (5 bases). This clonotype originated in a man younger than 35 in good health. Here the CDR3 reads CASSHRDSYEQYF. The CDR3 bases are TGTGCCAGCAGCCACCGGGACTCCTACGAGCAGTACTTC.